Many counts were recorded for the clone carrying this T cell receptor beta chain. Trimming at V came to 5 bases and at J to 6 bases, leaving 3 bases not matched to a gene. The CDR3 is 14 amino acids. The source of the sample is a study of T-cell reconstitution after alpha-beta-depleted transplantation in children. Library preparation (for TCRbeta) was performed with unique molecular identifiers. TCRdb reanalysed the PCR reads using MiXCR and keeps one entry per CDR3 protein. This table holds about 690,000 distinct CDR3 sequences, approximately 17% found once. The receptor was isolated from a human donor who donated a stem cell graft to a child with acute myeloid leukemia. This chain joins TRBV12-3 or TRBV12-4 and TRBJ2-2; 10 bases fit TRBD2. Sequencing used PBMCs from the stem cell graft donor, obtained from the stem cell graft. CDR3 in amino acids: CASSLGTSAGELFF. As DNA, the CDR3 is TGTGCCAGCAGTCTCGGGACTAGCGCCGGGGAGCTGTTTTTT.